Shown below are 20 T cell receptor beta chains from a single sample sequenced in a study of blood T cell repertoires in COVID-19. Only in-frame clones appear in the TCRdb table, and some are missing; sequencing was by immunoSEQ multiplex PCR. The table lists approximately 220,000 clones, around 84% of them singletons, with approximately 6.2% in the top ten. Sequencing was performed on PBMCs or T cells enriched from blood (not recorded which). The receptors come from a woman aged 40 to 50 who had recovered from COVID-19.

The V gene is TRBV4-2, the J gene TRBJ2-3; D is undetermined. V dropped 5 bases and J dropped 6 bases, with 9 bases sitting between them. The germline V gene has CDR1 LGHNA and CDR2 YNFKEQ. This CDR3 is 12 amino acids long. For the CDR3, the DNA is TGTGCCAGCAGCGCCCAGGCGGATACGCAGTATTTT. Translated: CASSAQADTQYF.

CDR3 residues: CASTPQGVGETQYF. DNA for the CDR3: TGTGCCAGCACCCCGCAGGGGGTGGGAGAGACCCAGTACTTC. V is TRBV7-2 and J is TRBJ2-5, with 7 positions matching TRBD1. The CDR3 totals 14 residues. Trimming took 7 bases from V and 4 from J; bases not matched to a gene: 9. From germline, CDR1 is SGHTA and CDR2 FQGNSA.

The chain has TRBV7-9 and TRBJ1-1, with 8 bases that match TRBD1. The CDR3 covers 16 residues. CDR1 is SEHNR and CDR2 is FQNEAQ in the germline V gene (reference sequence). V lost 4 bases, J lost 5 bases, and 12 bases stayed unmatched. As DNA, the CDR3 is TGTGCCAGCAGCTCCGGGACAGGTACCCTGCGAACTGAAGCTTTCTTT. Amino acid sequence: CASSSGTGTLRTEAFF.

The sample holds many counts of this clone. The CDR3 protein is CSVEAGALYEQYF. The DNA of the CDR3 is TGCAGCGTTGAGGCAGGGGCCTTATACGAGCAGTACTTC. The J gene is TRBJ2-7, the V gene TRBV29-1, with D maybe TRBD1 (6 bases). The ends were cut back, 3 bases at V and 4 bases at J, with 13 bases in the middle. This CDR3 comprises 13 residues. Per the germline V gene, CDR1 is SQVTM and CDR2 is ANQGSEA.

This sequence joins TRBV19 and TRBJ2-3; no firm D call. The CDR3 has 15 residues. The germline CDR1 and CDR2 sequences are LNHDA and SQIVND (reference sequence). Trimming shortened V by 3 bases and J by 1 base, and 11 bases separated the two germline ends. For the CDR3, the DNA is TGTGCCAGTAGTATCTCGGGTAGTGGCACAGATACGCAGTATTTT. Residues: CASSISGSGTDTQYF.

The V gene is TRBV4-3, the J gene TRBJ2-3, with TRBD2 as a possible D gene (6 bases). V was trimmed by 6 bases and J by 4 bases, leaving 23 bases between them. Germline V gene lookup returns CDR1 LGHNA and CDR2 YSLEER. This CDR3 region has 17 residues. In DNA form, the CDR3 reads TGCGCCAGCAGGTCGTCTAGCGAGAACGATTTTTCAGATACGCAGTATTTT. As protein: CASRSSSENDFSDTQYF.

The chain recombines TRBV6-5 with TRBJ1-1; 10 bases map to TRBD1. The CDR3 consists of 13 residues. V gave up 6 bases and J gave up 4 bases; unmatched junction bases: 2. Germline assignment: CDR1 MNHEY and CDR2 SVGAGI. The CDR3 DNA reads as TGTGCCAGCAGCTGGACAGGGGGCACTGAAGCTTTCTTT. This codes for CASSWTGGTEAFF.

The genes are TRBV21-1 and TRBJ2-4; the table calls TRBD2, which could not be checked here. TRBV21-1 is marked as a pseudogene. This CDR3 is 12 amino acids long. The CDR3 reads CASSKKEALRYF. For the CDR3, the DNA is TGTGCCAGCAGCAAAAAAGAGGCCTTGCGGTACTTC.

The chain employs TRBV14 and TRBJ2-1; 8 bases line up with TRBD2. The CDR3 loop spans 15 amino acids. V trimming: 1 base; J trimming: 2 bases; junction bases outside the gene matches: 1. Germline assignment: CDR1 SGHDN and CDR2 FVKESK. The CDR3 DNA sequence: TGTGCCAGCAGCCAAGGCGGGAGGCCCTACAATGAGCAGTTCTTC. Amino acids: CASSQGGRPYNEQFF.

In this sample, this clone turned up a few times. The V and J genes are TRBV10-3 and TRBJ1-1; no clear D gene. The CDR3 consists of 15 residues. Deletions cut 0 bases from V and 3 bases from J, with 11 bases between. CDR1 is ENHRY and CDR2 is SYGVKD in the germline V gene. The DNA of the CDR3 is TGTGCCATCAGTGAGTCGCGGAGACCAGACACTGAAGCTTTCTTT. Residues: CAISESRRPDTEAFF.

This clone was picked up many times. The chain carries TRBV7-9 and TRBJ1-4; weak D call: TRBD1 (6 bases). Per the germline V gene, CDR1 is SEHNR and CDR2 is FQNEAQ (reference sequence). CDR3 length: 13 residues. V was pared by 3 bases and J by 10 bases, with 12 bases between. The CDR3 bases are TGTGCCAGCAGCTTGGAACAGGGCGGAAAACTGTTTTTT. This gives the protein CASSLEQGGKLFF.

This clone was observed once. The CDR3 coding sequence is TGCGCCAGCAGCGACCGGGGAGGGGGTTATGGCTACACCTTC. Translation gives CASSDRGGGYGYTF. The chain carries TRBV5-1 and TRBJ1-2; the D gene is possibly TRBD1 (6 bases). Germline V gives CDR1 SGHRS, CDR2 YFSETQ. Trimming took 4 bases from V and 5 from J, leaving 15 bases between them. The CDR3 extends over 14 amino acids. The variable domain in full, with the rest retrieved from reference TRBV5-1 and TRBJ1-2, is KAGVTQTPRYLIKTRGQQVTLSCSPISGHRSVSWYQQTPGQGLQFLFEYFSETQRNKGNFPGRFSGRQFSNSRSEMNVSTLELGDSALYLCASSDRGGGYGYTFGSGTRLTVV.

This clone was recorded only once. V and J are TRBV20-1 and TRBJ2-2; weak D call: TRBD1 (6 bases). The length of the CDR3 is 14 residues. Between the trimmed V and J ends, which lost 3 bases and 4 bases, there was a span of 12 bases. Germline CDR1 reads DFQATT; CDR2 reads SNEGSKA (reference sequence). The CDR3 DNA reads TGCAGTGCTAGTAGGGGGTCCGCCACCGGGGAGCTGTTTTTT. Protein: CSASRGSATGELFF.

This chain links TRBV11-2 with TRBJ2-1; 8 bases line up with TRBD2. After removal of 8 bases from V and 7 bases from J, the junction contained 16 bases not matched to a gene. Germline V gene data show CDR1 as SGHAT and CDR2 as FQNNGV. CDR3 length: 16 amino acids. CDR3 residues: CASAIRRAGVSNEQFF. The CDR3 DNA reads as TGTGCCAGCGCGATTAGACGAGCGGGAGTCAGTAATGAGCAGTTCTTC.

The chain employs TRBV28 and TRBJ1-2, with 7 bases fitting TRBD1. This CDR3 comprises 15 residues. V was clipped by 2 bases and J by 1 base; unmatched bases: 4. CDR1 is MDHEN and CDR2 is SYDVKM in the germline V gene. CDR3 protein: CASSLIGGDNYGYTF. Here the CDR3 DNA reads TGTGCCAGCAGTTTAATAGGGGGCGATAACTATGGCTACACCTTC.

The chain uses TRBV19 and TRBJ2-7; D is uncertain. Germline values: CDR1 LNHDA, CDR2 SQIVND (reference sequence). The V gene lost 7 bases and the J gene lost 5 bases, with 6 bases spanning the gap. The CDR3 contains 10 residues. The CDR3 is CASNKNEQYV. In DNA form, the CDR3 reads TGTGCCAGTAACAAGAACGAGCAGTACGTC.

This chain uses TRBV28 with TRBJ2-1, with 13 nucleotides matching TRBD2. CDR3 size: 16 residues. V was pared by 6 bases and J by 1 base, with 3 bases of the junction left unmatched. The germline CDR1 and CDR2 sequences are MDHEN and SYDVKM. DNA for the CDR3: TGTGCCAGCAGGACACTAGCGGGAGGGTCCTACAATGAGCAGTTCTTC. Protein: CASRTLAGGSYNEQFF.

The chain joins TRBV11-2 to TRBJ2-2; no reliable D call. The CDR3 runs to 16 residues. CDR1 and CDR2 from the germline V gene are SGHAT and FQNNGV. V dropped 4 bases and J dropped 4 bases, with 16 bases sitting between them. CDR3 in amino acids: CASSSRFRRPTGELFF. CDR3 nucleotides: TGTGCCAGCAGCTCACGATTTAGGCGGCCCACCGGGGAGCTGTTTTTT.

The chain joins TRBV27 to TRBJ1-4, with 8 positions matching TRBD1. The CDR3 is 17 amino acids. The V gene's germline CDR1 is MNHEY and CDR2 SMNVEV (reference sequence). Trimming at V came to 1 base and at J to 1 base, leaving 5 bases not matched to a gene. In DNA form, the CDR3 reads TGTGCCAGCAGTTTATGGGGCAGGGGGCTAACTAATGAAAAACTGTTTTTT. This gives the protein CASSLWGRGLTNEKLFF.

The V and J genes are TRBV28 and TRBJ2-7, with 8 bases that match TRBD2. Germline V gene data show CDR1 as MDHEN and CDR2 as SYDVKM. The CDR3 covers 14 residues. The V segment lost 6 bases and the J segment 4 bases; nucleotides outside the gene matches: 8. The CDR3 loop reads CASSFSGTEYEQYF. Written as DNA, the CDR3 is TGTGCCAGCAGCTTTAGCGGGACCGAATACGAGCAGTACTTC.